The source of this T cell receptor (beta chain) is a study of T cell repertoires in cytomegalovirus infection. Study-wide context: Based on public TCR beta signatures, there were indications of CMV infection and of a matching HLA type. Study outcomes and limitations: Adding up the frequency of public TCR beta families identified people who carried CMV plus the relevant HLA. In two of eight donors, the top clonotype was HLA-C-restricted CMV-specific.

V was trimmed by 9 bases and J by 0 bases, leaving 14 bases between them. This CDR3 is 14 amino acids long. TCRdb re-called the reads through MiXCR, storing one row per CDR3 protein. The repertoire holds about 740,000 distinct CDR3 sequences, with 35% to 45% as singletons. This clonotype was observed a handful of times. Its antigen remains unknown. A much larger clone differs from this one at a single base, so this may be a read error. The source material was PBMCs. The rearrangement links TRBV12-3 or TRBV12-4 to TRBJ1-1; TRBD1 is a possible D gene (6 bases). The source is a human donor in good health (CMV status not recorded). Some clones in this sample may be carry-over from other donors' samples. As DNA, the CDR3 is TGTGCCAGAAGCCTGACAGGACTGAACACTGAAGCTTTCTTT. Translating it yields CARSLTGLNTEAFF.